One and the same sample provided the 20 T cell receptor beta chains below, sequenced in a study of cytomegalovirus exposure and HLA in healthy donors. Some clones are missing from TCRdb's copy, which holds only in-frame ones; the method was immunoSEQ multiplex PCR. Of roughly 50,000 clones in the sample, about 92% were seen once. Sequenced: PBMCs. Source of these receptors: a man aged 18 to 35 in good health and CMV-seronegative.

The V call is TRBV5-4, the J call TRBJ2-2, with TRBD2 identical over 9 bases. CDR1 is SGHNT and CDR2 is YYREEE in the germline V gene (reference sequence). V trimming: 4 bases; J trimming: 7 bases; junction bases outside the gene matches: 14. The CDR3 sequence is 17 residues long. The CDR3: CASSTVFAGGPVGELFF. The CDR3 nucleotides are TGTGCCAGCAGCACAGTTTTCGCGGGAGGGCCGGTCGGGGAGCTGTTTTTT.

V is TRBV7-8 and J is TRBJ2-1; possible D gene TRBD2, 5 bases. The CDR3 consists of 15 residues. Trimming took 6 bases from V and 4 from J, leaving 16 bases between them. Per germline, CDR1 SGHVS and CDR2 FQNEAQ. The CDR3 loop reads CASRLPRATYNEQFF. CDR3 bases: TGTGCCAGCAGACTCCCGCGGGCGACATACAATGAGCAGTTCTTC.

The gene calls are TRBV13 and TRBJ1-1; a weak D match, TRBD1 (6 bases). CDR1 is PRHDT and CDR2 is FYEKMQ in the germline V gene (reference sequence). Deletions cut 1 base from V and 5 bases from J, with 17 bases between. This CDR3 spans 16 amino acids. CDR3 DNA: TGTGCCAGCAGCTTAGCCCAGGGGCAAGGGATAACTGAAGCTTTCTTT. Translated: CASSLAQGQGITEAFF. The whole variable domain, remainder taken from reference TRBV13 and TRBJ1-1, is AAGVIQSPRHLIKEKRETATLKCYPIPRHDTVYWYQQGPGQDPQFLISFYEKMQSDKGSIPDRFSAQQFSDYHSELNMSSLELGDSALYFCASSLAQGQGITEAFFGQGTRLTVV.

The chain couples TRBV9 to TRBJ2-3; weak D call: TRBD2 (6 bases). Germline values: CDR1 SGDLS, CDR2 YYNGEE. CDR3 size: 16 residues. V dropped 0 bases and J dropped 4 bases, with 15 bases sitting between them. The chain's CDR3 is CASSVASWEESDTQYF. The CDR3 region has the DNA TGTGCCAGCAGCGTAGCTTCGTGGGAGGAGTCAGATACGCAGTATTTT. The whole variable domain, remainder taken from reference TRBV9 and TRBJ2-3, is DSGVTQTPKHLITATGQRVTLRCSPRSGDLSVYWYQQSLDQGLQFLIQYYNGEERAKGNILERFSAQQFPDLHSELNLSSLELGDSALYFCASSVASWEESDTQYFGPGTRLTVL.

The rearrangement links TRBV2 to TRBJ2-2; a possible D gene is TRBD2 (5 bases). Per the germline V gene, CDR1 is SNHLY and CDR2 is FYNNEI. Between the trimmed V and J ends, which lost 11 bases and 1 base, there was a span of 11 bases. The length of the CDR3 is 13 residues. This CDR3 reads CAGGRENTGELFF. The CDR3 bases are TGTGCCGGAGGAAGGGAGAACACCGGGGAGCTGTTTTTT.

The chain links TRBV7-3 to TRBJ2-1; TRBD1 agrees at 10 bases. The V segment lost 1 base and the J segment 5 bases; nucleotides outside the gene matches: 5. Germline-derived CDR1 and CDR2 are SGHTA and FQGTGA. The CDR3 has 16 amino acids. The CDR3 loop is CASSLNGDRGNNEQFF. The CDR3 DNA reads as TGTGCCAGCAGCTTAAATGGGGACAGGGGAAACAATGAGCAGTTCTTC.

The chain employs TRBV27 and TRBJ1-5, with TRBD1 matching 7 bases. CDR1 and CDR2 (germline): MNHEY, SMNVEV (reference sequence). Trimming removed 2 bases from V and 7 bases from J; junction bases left unmatched: 5. The CDR3 runs 14 residues. DNA for the CDR3: TGTGCCAGCAGTTTACAGGGGGTTAGACAGCCCCAGCATTTT. This codes for CASSLQGVRQPQHF.

V usage is TRBV6-6 and J usage is TRBJ2-7, with 12 positions matching TRBD1. The CDR3 consists of 15 residues. Germline values: CDR1 MNHNY, CDR2 SVGAGI (reference sequence). The V and J ends lost 6 bases and 6 bases, in that order; junction bases with no gene match: 9. For the CDR3, the DNA is TGTGCCAGCAGCCTAGCCCGGGACAGGGGGCCCGAGCAGTACTTC. Translating gives CASSLARDRGPEQYF.

The chain recombines TRBV5-1 with TRBJ2-3, with a possible D match to TRBD2 (7 bases). The CDR3 length is 16 residues. Germline CDR1 is SGHRS and CDR2 is YFSETQ. Between the trimmed V and J ends, which lost 1 base and 2 bases, there was a span of 14 bases. This chain's CDR3 is CASSLTSGGHTDTQYF. DNA for the CDR3: TGCGCCAGCAGCTTGACATCCGGGGGGCACACAGATACGCAGTATTTT.

This chain connects TRBV7-9 to TRBJ2-4; D is uncertain. Trimming stripped 5 bases from V and 2 bases from J, with 16 bases between. This CDR3 has 16 residues. Germline lookup yields CDR1 SEHNR and CDR2 FQNEAQ (reference sequence). CDR3 residues: CASSPPTEPTKNIQYF. CDR3 bases: TGTGCCAGCAGCCCACCAACGGAGCCCACCAAAAACATTCAGTACTTC.

The V gene is TRBV10-3, the J gene TRBJ2-2; D not resolved. V was clipped by 7 bases and J by 2 bases, with 11 bases between them. The CDR3 has 14 residues. In germline, CDR1 is ENHRY, CDR2 SYGVKD. The CDR3 bases are TGTGCCATCACCCAGCGCGCTAACACCGGGGAGCTGTTTTTT. This gives the protein CAITQRANTGELFF.

The chain recombines TRBV9 with TRBJ1-4; maybe TRBD1 (5 bases). This CDR3 region has 14 residues. Germline loops: CDR1 SGDLS, CDR2 YYNGEE. V was trimmed by 5 bases and J by 2 bases, leaving 10 bases between them. In nucleotides, the CDR3 is TGTGCCAGCAGTTTGACAGCGACTAATGAAAAACTGTTTTTT. Amino acid sequence: CASSLTATNEKLFF.

The J gene is TRBJ2-5, the V gene TRBV11-2, with a weak D call TRBD2 (6 bases). The germline V and J ends were trimmed by 5 bases and 4 bases, with 14 bases remaining between them. This CDR3 region has 14 residues. The germline V gene encodes CDR1 SGHAT and CDR2 FQNNGV. The CDR3 region has the DNA TGTGCCAGCAGCCGGGGATCGGGGGTAGAGACCCAGTACTTC. Encoded protein: CASSRGSGVETQYF.

The chain employs TRBV7-3 and TRBJ2-3; 7 bases agree with TRBD2. The V and J ends lost 5 bases and 1 base, in that order; junction bases with no gene match: 9. CDR1 SGHTA and CDR2 FQGTGA come from the germline V gene. The CDR3 extends over 16 amino acids. DNA of the CDR3: TGTGCCAGCAGCCCCCACGGTGCGGGAGGCACAGATACGCAGTATTTT. This encodes CASSPHGAGGTDTQYF.

The chain couples TRBV7-8 to TRBJ2-7; D might be TRBD2 (6 bases). Per germline, CDR1 SGHVS and CDR2 FQNEAQ. Between the trimmed V and J ends, which lost 5 bases and 2 bases, there was a span of 13 bases. This CDR3 region has 14 residues. CDR3 protein: CASSTGLYTYEQYF. The DNA of the CDR3 is TGTGCCAGCAGCACGGGACTGTATACCTACGAGCAGTACTTC.

This sequence joins TRBV6-4 and TRBJ2-6, with TRBD1 matching over 7 bases. CDR3 length: 16 residues. V was clipped by 3 bases and J by 4 bases; unmatched bases: 6. Germline V gives CDR1 MRHNA, CDR2 SNTAGT. The CDR3 nucleotides are TGTGCCAGCAGTGAAACAGGGGTTCCCGGGGCCAACGTCCTGACTTTC. It encodes CASSETGVPGANVLTF.

The chain couples TRBV5-5 to TRBJ2-5; 7 positions match TRBD2. From germline, CDR1 is SGHKS and CDR2 YYEKEE (reference sequence). J was trimmed by 1 base and V by 1 base; bases with no gene match: 7. This CDR3 is built from 16 residues. The CDR3: CASSLLSSGSQETQYF. As DNA, the CDR3 is TGTGCCAGCAGCTTGCTATCTAGCGGATCCCAAGAGACCCAGTACTTC.

The V and J genes are TRBV9 and TRBJ1-4, with D tentatively TRBD1 (5 bases). Germline V gene data show CDR1 as SGDLS and CDR2 as YYNGEE. The CDR3 loop spans 14 amino acids. V was pared by 0 bases and J by 4 bases, with 7 bases between. As DNA, the CDR3 is TGTGCCAGCAGCGTAGGGGGCAATAATGAAAAACTGTTTTTT. Translated: CASSVGGNNEKLFF. Based on the CDR3 plus reference TRBV9 and TRBJ1-4, the full variable domain is DSGVTQTPKHLITATGQRVTLRCSPRSGDLSVYWYQQSLDQGLQFLIQYYNGEERAKGNILERFSAQQFPDLHSELNLSSLELGDSALYFCASSVGGNNEKLFFGSGTQLSVL.

V usage is TRBV5-6 and J usage is TRBJ2-5; 7 nucleotides agree with TRBD2. V gave up 3 bases and J gave up 2 bases; unmatched junction bases: 1. The CDR3 is 13 amino acids. Looked up from germline, CDR1 is SGHDT and CDR2 is YYEEEE. The CDR3 DNA reads TGTGCCAGCAGCTCGGGGGGACAAGAGACCCAGTACTTC. This gives the protein CASSSGGQETQYF.

This chain uses TRBV7-9 with TRBJ2-3; unclear D gene. This CDR3 has 15 residues. V lost 1 base and J lost 5, with 13 bases in between. The germline gives CDR1 SEHNR, CDR2 FQNEAQ (reference sequence). The CDR3 DNA follows: TGTGCCAGCAGCTTAGTCCTCAGTGGAGTAGATACGCAGTATTTT. Amino acid sequence: CASSLVLSGVDTQYF.